These 11 T cell receptor beta chains were all obtained from the same sample, sequenced in a study of graft-versus-host responses after intestinal transplantation. Researchers processed graft tissue to release intraepithelial and lamina propria lymphocytes. Measured with immunoSEQ multiplex PCR; TCRdb has only the in-frame clones, and not every one. This table has 9,500 to 10,000 clones, about 76% appearing once. Sample: ileum tissue, taken about 440 days after intestinal transplantation. The receptors derive from a human patient who received an intestinal transplant, so some T cells may come from the graft donor.

The chain recombines TRBV18 with TRBJ2-3, with TRBD1 matching 8 bases. J lost 4 bases, V lost 2 bases, and 8 bases had no gene match. This CDR3 contains 16 residues. CDR1 KGHSH and CDR2 LQKENI come from the germline V gene. This CDR3 is CASSPFQQGGADTQYF. The CDR3 coding sequence is TGTGCCAGCTCACCATTCCAACAGGGGGGCGCAGATACGCAGTATTTT. Combining the CDR3 with reference TRBV18 and TRBJ2-3 gives the whole variable domain NAGVMQNPRHLVRRRGQEARLRCSPMKGHSHVYWYRQLPEEGLKFMVYLQKENIIDESGMPKERFSAEFPKEGPSILRIQQVVRGDSAAYFCASSPFQQGGADTQYFGPGTRLTVL.

In its sample, this clone was seen once. The CDR3 DNA reads TGTGCCAGCAGACCCGGGACTAGCTGGACCGGGGAGCTGTTTTTT. It is translated as CASRPGTSWTGELFF. V and J are TRBV6-1 and TRBJ2-2, with 9 positions matching TRBD2. The length of the CDR3 is 15 residues. J lost 5 bases, V lost 6 bases, and 7 bases had no gene match. From germline, CDR1 is MNHNS and CDR2 SASEGT.

This clone has a handful of counts. The chain is built from TRBV10-2 and TRBJ2-7; possibly TRBD2 for D (5 bases). The CDR3 spans 14 residues. Germline values: CDR1 WSHSY, CDR2 SAAADI. Trimming pared 8 bases from V and 5 bases from J, leaving 19 bases between. CDR3 nucleotides: TGCGCCAGCCGACTTATGGGAGTGTCCAACGAGCAGTACTTC. This gives the protein CASRLMGVSNEQYF.

There are a few counts of this clone. DNA of the CDR3: TGCGCCAGTTCCGGACACCTCCAAGAGACCCAGTACTTC. Protein sequence: CASSGHLQETQYF. The chain links TRBV10-2 to TRBJ2-5, with D tentatively TRBD1 (5 bases). Germline V gene lookup returns CDR1 WSHSY and CDR2 SAAADI. The CDR3 has 13 residues. V was clipped by 9 bases and J by 1 base, with 12 bases between them.

The chain links TRBV7-8 to TRBJ2-7, with 10 bases lining up with TRBD1. Germline V gene sequence: CDR1 SGHVS, CDR2 FQNEAQ. The length of the CDR3 is 16 residues. Trimming took 5 bases from V and 5 from J; bases not matched to a gene: 12. CDR3 coding DNA: TGTGCCAGCAGCCCCCGGGGACGGGACAGGGGCCACGAGCAGTACTTC. This gives the protein CASSPRGRDRGHEQYF.

The chain carries TRBV5-1 and TRBJ2-3, with D perhaps TRBD2 (5 bases). Germline V gene data show CDR1 as SGHRS and CDR2 as YFSETQ. This CDR3 has 16 residues. V was trimmed by 5 bases and J by 0 bases, leaving 16 bases between them. CDR3 sequence: CASRSGLPISTDTQYF. DNA of the CDR3: TGCGCCAGCAGGTCCGGACTCCCTATAAGCACAGATACGCAGTATTTT.

In this sample, this clone turned up a few times. The chain joins TRBV10-2 to TRBJ2-1; 9 bases line up with TRBD2. There are 13 residues in the CDR3. The V gene end was trimmed by 8 bases and the J gene end by 9 bases; junction bases not matched to a gene: 8. Germline V CDR1 and CDR2: WSHSY, SAAADI. The CDR3 sequence is CASGPAGGPEQFF. In nucleotides, the CDR3 is TGCGCCAGCGGGCCAGCGGGGGGCCCTGAGCAGTTCTTC.

This clone was counted once. The chain carries TRBV18 and TRBJ1-1; the D is unclear. The CDR3 runs 14 residues. The germline CDR1 and CDR2 sequences are KGHSH and LQKENI. Trimming pared 3 bases from V and 5 bases from J, leaving 13 bases between. CDR3 loop: CASSPFWGGTEAFF. CDR3 DNA: TGTGCCAGCTCACCCTTCTGGGGAGGGACTGAAGCTTTCTTT. Complete variable domain (other parts from reference TRBV18 and TRBJ1-1): NAGVMQNPRHLVRRRGQEARLRCSPMKGHSHVYWYRQLPEEGLKFMVYLQKENIIDESGMPKERFSAEFPKEGPSILRIQQVVRGDSAAYFCASSPFWGGTEAFFGQGTRLTVV.

In nucleotides, the CDR3 is TGTGCCAGCAGCGTGTCTGGGAGGAACACCGGGGAGCTGTTTTTT. Translated, it gives CASSVSGRNTGELFF. The chain recombines TRBV5-6 with TRBJ2-2; tentatively, D is TRBD2 (5 bases). Trimming removed 4 bases from V and 1 base from J, with 11 bases in between. Germline CDR1 reads SGHDT; CDR2 reads YYEEEE. The CDR3 is made up of 15 amino acids.

This chain uses TRBV27 with TRBJ2-5; D is possibly TRBD1 (5 bases). The ends were cut back, 3 bases at V and 1 base at J, with 12 bases in the middle. Germline values: CDR1 MNHEY, CDR2 SMNVEV (reference sequence). This CDR3 is 15 amino acids long. This chain's CDR3 is CASSLYPGPQETQYF. The DNA of the CDR3 is TGTGCCAGCAGTTTGTATCCAGGGCCCCAAGAGACCCAGTACTTC.

J is TRBJ2-3 and V is TRBV6-1, with a tentative D call TRBD1 (5 bases). Germline lookup yields CDR1 MNHNS and CDR2 SASEGT. This CDR3 contains 15 residues. Trimming removed 7 bases from V and 1 base from J, with 15 bases in between. The CDR3 sequence: CASTTGWGRTDTQYF. The DNA for the CDR3 is TGTGCCAGCACCACTGGGTGGGGCCGCACAGATACGCAGTATTTT.